This TCR beta chain derives from a study of T-cell reconstitution after alpha-beta-depleted transplantation in children. A note on this clonotype: Its antigen is not identified.

The CDR3 covers 16 residues. Germline values: CDR1 LGHDT, CDR2 YNNKEL (reference sequence). V lost 0 bases and J lost 5, with 16 bases in between. A library of TCRbeta sequences, prepared with unique molecular identifiers, was generated. TCRdb independently ran MiXCR on the PCR reads; one entry per CDR3 protein. Counted here are approximately 980,000 distinct CDR3 sequences, 25% to 35% occurring once; the ten biggest clones make up roughly 27%. Study-wide points: The study reportedly traced alpha-beta T cells about two months after transplant to several hundred expanded graft clones. Surviving thymic progenitors and recipient T cells were the source of high TCRbeta diversity at day 60 in some patients. At one year after transplant, newly produced T cells mostly accounted for T-cell counts and diversity.

V is TRBV3-1 and J is TRBJ2-5; no firm D call. This receptor was taken from a boy in the first two years of life who had a stem cell transplant for SCID, so the T cells may come from the graft donor. The specimen was PBMCs, mostly from graft donor cells, collected 360 days after TCRalphabeta/CD19-depleted stem cell transplant. The CDR3 coding sequence is TGTGCCAGCAGCCAAGATGCCCTCGCTCGAAGGGAGACCCAGTACTTC. This translates into CASSQDALARRETQYF.